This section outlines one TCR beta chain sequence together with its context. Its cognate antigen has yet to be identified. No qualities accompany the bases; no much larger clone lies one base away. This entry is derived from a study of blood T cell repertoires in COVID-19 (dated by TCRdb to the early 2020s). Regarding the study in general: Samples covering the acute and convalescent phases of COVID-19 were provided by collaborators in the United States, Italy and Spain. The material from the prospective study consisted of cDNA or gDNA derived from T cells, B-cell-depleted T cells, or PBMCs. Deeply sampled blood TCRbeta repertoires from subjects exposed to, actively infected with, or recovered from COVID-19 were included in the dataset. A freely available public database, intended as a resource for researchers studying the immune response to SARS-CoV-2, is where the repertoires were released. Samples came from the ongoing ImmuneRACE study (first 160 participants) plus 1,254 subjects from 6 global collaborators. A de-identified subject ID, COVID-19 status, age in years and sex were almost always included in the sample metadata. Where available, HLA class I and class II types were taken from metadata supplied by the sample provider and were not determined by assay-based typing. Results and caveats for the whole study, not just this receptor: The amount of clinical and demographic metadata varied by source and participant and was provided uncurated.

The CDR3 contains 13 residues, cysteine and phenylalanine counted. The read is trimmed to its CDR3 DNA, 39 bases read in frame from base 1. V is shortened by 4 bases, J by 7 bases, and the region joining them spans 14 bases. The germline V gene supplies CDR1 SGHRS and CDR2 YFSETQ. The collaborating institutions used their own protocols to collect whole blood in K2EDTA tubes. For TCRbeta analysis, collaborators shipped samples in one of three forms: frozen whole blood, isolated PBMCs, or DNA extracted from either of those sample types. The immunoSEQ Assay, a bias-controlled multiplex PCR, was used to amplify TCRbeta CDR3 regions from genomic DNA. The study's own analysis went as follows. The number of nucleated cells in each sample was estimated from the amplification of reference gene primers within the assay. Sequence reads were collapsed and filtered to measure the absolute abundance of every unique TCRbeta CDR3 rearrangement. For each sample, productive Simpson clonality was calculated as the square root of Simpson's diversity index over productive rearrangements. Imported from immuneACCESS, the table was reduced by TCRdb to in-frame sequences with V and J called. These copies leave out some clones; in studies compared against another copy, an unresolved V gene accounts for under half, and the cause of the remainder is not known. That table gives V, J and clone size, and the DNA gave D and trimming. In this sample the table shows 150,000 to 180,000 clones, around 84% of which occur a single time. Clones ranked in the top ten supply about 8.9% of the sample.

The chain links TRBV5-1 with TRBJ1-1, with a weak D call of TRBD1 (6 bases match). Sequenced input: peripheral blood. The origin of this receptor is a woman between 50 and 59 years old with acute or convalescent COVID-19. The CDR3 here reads CASSATTGGEAFF. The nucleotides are TGCGCCAGCAGCGCTACGACAGGAGGTGAAGCTTTCTTT.